Listed here are 32 T cell receptor beta chains from one sample, sequenced in a study of blood T cells in healthy people across ages. A sample-barcoded 5' primer and a J-beta primer mix were used in a second PCR of about 6 to 12 cycles. In TCRdb, the 5' RACE reads were re-called with MiXCR into one record per CDR3 protein. This table holds about 800,000 distinct CDR3 sequences, more than 35% found once. Sequencing was carried out using blood. These receptors were collected from an elderly man in good health.

A word on this clonotype: A much larger clone lies one base from this, so it may be a read error. The chain uses TRBV29-1 and TRBJ2-5; 11 bases line up with TRBD2. Trimming at V came to 2 bases and at J to 13 bases, leaving 12 bases not matched to a gene. This CDR3 contains 14 residues. The germline CDR1 and CDR2 sequences are SQVTM and ANQGSEA. This chain's CDR3 is CSVELTSGMRERYF. DNA for the CDR3: TGCAGCGTTGAATTGACTAGCGGGATGAGGGAGCGGTACTTC.

The rearrangement links TRBV15 to TRBJ1-2, with 7 bases lining up with TRBD1. V lost 0 bases to trimming and J lost 4 bases; unmatched junction nucleotides: 5. Per the germline V gene, CDR1 is LNHNV and CDR2 is YYDKDF (reference sequence). There are 15 residues in the CDR3. The chain's CDR3 is CATSRDHEGAYGYTF. The DNA of the CDR3 is TGTGCCACCAGCAGAGATCATGAGGGGGCCTATGGCTACACCTTC.

The genes are TRBV28 and TRBJ2-1, with 9 nucleotides matching TRBD2. Per the germline V gene, CDR1 is MDHEN and CDR2 is SYDVKM. The CDR3 covers 16 residues. Germline trimming cut 4 bases from V and 6 bases from J; bases unmatched to any gene: 10. CDR3 DNA sequence: TGTGCCAGCAGTTCTGACTCTAGCGGGGTAGGCAATGAGCAGTTCTTC. It translates to CASSSDSSGVGNEQFF.

This clonotype was counted only a few times. The chain combines TRBV7-3 with TRBJ2-7; 10 nucleotides line up with TRBD2. Germline CDR1 reads SGHTA; CDR2 reads FQGTGA. Losses at the gene ends were 6 bases for V and 4 bases for J; bases not matched to a gene: 6. This CDR3 is built from 14 residues. CDR3 sequence reads: CASSSSGRAYEQYF. The CDR3 region has the DNA TGTGCCAGCAGTTCAAGCGGGAGGGCGTACGAGCAGTACTTC.

This clonotype was picked up one time. The V gene is TRBV11-2, the J gene TRBJ2-1; D is ambiguous. This CDR3 has 12 amino acids. The germline V and J ends were trimmed by 5 bases and 7 bases, with 9 bases remaining between them. Germline CDR1 reads SGHAT; CDR2 reads FQNNGV. The chain's CDR3 is CASSPLLNEQFF. The CDR3 nucleotides read TGTGCCAGCAGCCCCCTCTTGAATGAGCAGTTCTTC.

Here the CDR3 reads CASSVGVSGSHTGELFF. In nucleotides, the CDR3 is TGTGCCAGCAGCGTAGGGGTTAGCGGGAGCCACACCGGGGAGCTGTTTTTT. This chain connects TRBV9 to TRBJ2-2; TRBD2 agrees at 9 bases. In germline, CDR1 is SGDLS, CDR2 YYNGEE. V shed 0 bases and J 3 bases; nucleotides not matched to a gene: 6. This CDR3 comprises 17 residues.

Concerning this clonotype itself: This may arise from a read error, as a much more abundant clone is one base away. This rearrangement joins TRBV13 to TRBJ2-7; a weak D match, TRBD1 (8 bases). Germline V lookup: CDR1 PRHDT, CDR2 FYEKMQ (reference sequence). The CDR3 runs to 12 residues. This CDR3 reads CANSGTGGEQYF. CDR3 coding DNA: TGTGCCAACAGCGGGACAGGCGGCGAGCAGTACTTC.

This clonotype occurred a few times. The chain is built from TRBV20-1 and TRBJ1-2; 10 bases agree with TRBD1. The CDR3 totals 14 residues. Germline CDR1 reads DFQATT; CDR2 reads SNEGSKA (reference sequence). After removal of 0 bases from V and 8 bases from J, the junction contained 6 bases not matched to a gene. This chain's CDR3 is CSARDGTGVLGYTF. The CDR3, as DNA: TGCAGTGCTAGAGATGGGACAGGGGTGTTGGGCTACACCTTC.

The sample holds many counts of this clonotype. This chain connects TRBV2 to TRBJ2-7; D is perhaps TRBD1 (6 bases). Looked up from germline, CDR1 is SNHLY and CDR2 is FYNNEI. The CDR3 has 14 amino acids. V dropped 4 bases and J dropped 6 bases, with 16 bases sitting between them. CDR3 nucleotide sequence: TGTGCCAGCAGTGCCAACAGGGACCTCTCCGAGCAGTACTTC. Translated, it gives CASSANRDLSEQYF.

This clonotype was seen a few times. The J gene is TRBJ2-5, the V gene TRBV20-1; 10 bases map to TRBD1. V was clipped by 3 bases and J by 5 bases; unmatched bases: 6. Germline values: CDR1 DFQATT, CDR2 SNEGSKA (reference sequence). The CDR3 is made up of 14 amino acids. Here the CDR3 reads CSARQTGGLETQYF. CDR3 nucleotides: TGCAGTGCTAGGCAGACAGGGGGCCTCGAGACCCAGTACTTC.

V and J are TRBV10-3 and TRBJ2-3; no definite D call. With 0 bases removed from V and 5 bases from J, the gap between germline ends came to 12 bases. This CDR3 contains 15 residues. The V gene's germline CDR1 is ENHRY and CDR2 SYGVKD. This CDR3 reads CAISESNSPLDTQYF. CDR3 nucleotides: TGTGCCATCAGTGAGTCGAATAGTCCATTAGATACGCAGTATTTT.

The chain is built from TRBV3-1 and TRBJ2-7; the D is unclear. This CDR3 is 14 amino acids long. The V gene lost 1 base and the J gene lost 2 bases, with 9 bases spanning the gap. Germline-derived CDR1 and CDR2 are LGHDT and YNNKEL (reference sequence). CDR3 residues: CASSQGPLAYEQYF. The CDR3 DNA is TGTGCCAGCAGCCAAGGTCCCCTAGCCTACGAGCAGTACTTC.

Ten or more counts support this clonotype. Here the CDR3 reads CASSQWAGEQFF. The CDR3 nucleotides read TGTGCCAGCAGCCAGTGGGCGGGGGAGCAGTTCTTC. The chain has TRBV5-8 and TRBJ2-1, with D perhaps matching TRBD2 (6 bases). This CDR3 is 12 amino acids long. Per the germline V gene, CDR1 is SGHTS and CDR2 is YDEGEE. Between the trimmed V and J ends, which lost 4 bases and 10 bases, there was a span of 12 bases.

In this sample, this clonotype turned up once. In DNA form, the CDR3 reads TGCAGCGTAGGACCGGAAGAGACCCAGTACTTC. This encodes CSVGPEETQYF. The gene calls are TRBV29-1 and TRBJ2-7; no firm D call. The J call may be mistaken, given a closer DNA end match to TRBJ2-5. In germline, CDR1 is SQVTM, CDR2 ANQGSEA. The CDR3 has 11 residues.

This clonotype has just a few counts. The rearrangement links TRBV27 to TRBJ2-1; the match to TRBD2 covers 10 bases. Germline V gives CDR1 MNHEY, CDR2 SMNVEV (reference sequence). Losses at the gene ends were 5 bases for V and 6 bases for J; bases not matched to a gene: 13. The CDR3 loop spans 17 amino acids. CDR3 sequence (DNA): TGTGCCAGCAGTCCAAACCACCTTCAGCGGGAGGGCAATGAGCAGTTCTTC. Its translation is CASSPNHLQREGNEQFF.

The CDR3 spells CASSEAPPGGSNQPQHF. The DNA of the CDR3 is TGTGCCAGCAGTGAAGCGCCTCCGGGAGGTAGCAATCAGCCCCAGCATTTT. This chain links TRBV6-1 with TRBJ1-5; D gene unclear. This CDR3 contains 17 residues. The germline V gene has CDR1 MNHNS and CDR2 SASEGT. The V and J ends lost 0 bases and 0 bases respectively, with 12 bases between them.

The chain has TRBV13 and TRBJ2-1; 7 nucleotides align to TRBD2. With 5 bases clipped from V and 1 base from J, the junction kept 14 bases outside the gene matches. Germline CDR1 and CDR2: PRHDT and FYEKMQ (reference sequence). The CDR3 is made up of 18 amino acids. CDR3 nucleotide sequence: TGTGCCAGCAGCCCTCCGGGGAGCGGGGCCCTTTCCTACAATGAGCAGTTCTTC. It is translated as CASSPPGSGALSYNEQFF.

The chain has TRBV4-3 and TRBJ1-6; D gene unclear. Germline V lookup: CDR1 LGHNA, CDR2 YSLEER. The V end lost 0 bases, the J end lost 8 bases, and 20 bases lay between the germline ends. This CDR3 region has 18 residues. Written as DNA, the CDR3 is TGCGCCAGCAGCCAAGAAGCTACCCCTAGTAAGGGCTATTCACCCCTCCACTTT. Protein product: CASSQEATPSKGYSPLHF.

The table lists this clonotype with a few counts. V is TRBV29-1 and J is TRBJ1-2; TRBD1 matches at 10 bases. Per germline, CDR1 SQVTM and CDR2 ANQGSEA. The CDR3 runs 15 residues. V trimming: 0 bases; J trimming: 6 bases; junction bases outside the gene matches: 7. This CDR3 reads CSVEDPGQGTNGYTF. CDR3 sequence (DNA): TGCAGCGTTGAAGATCCGGGACAGGGGACAAATGGCTACACCTTC.

CDR3 sequence reads: CASSRQGLNNSPLHF. In DNA form, the CDR3 reads TGTGCCAGCTCGCGACAGGGTCTTAATAATTCACCCCTCCACTTT. The chain employs TRBV18 and TRBJ1-6; TRBD1 aligns across 7 bases. The V segment lost 6 bases and the J segment 5 bases; nucleotides outside the gene matches: 7. The CDR3 runs 15 residues. Germline-derived CDR1 and CDR2 are KGHSH and LQKENI.

The CDR3 nucleotides are TGTGCCAGCAGCGCCCAAAAAATCCCACTCTCCTACACAGATACGCAGTATTTT. Translation gives CASSAQKIPLSYTDTQYF. This rearrangement joins TRBV9 to TRBJ2-3; D call uncertain. V was shortened by 3 bases and J by 2 bases, with 22 bases between the two germline ends. From germline, CDR1 is SGDLS and CDR2 YYNGEE. The CDR3 spans 18 residues.

This clonotype was recorded at least ten times. The rearrangement links TRBV7-9 to TRBJ1-2; a possible D gene is TRBD1 (6 bases). Germline lookup yields CDR1 SEHNR and CDR2 FQNEAQ (reference sequence). CDR3 length equals 15 residues. Trimming removed 5 bases from V and 0 bases from J, with 13 bases in between. This CDR3 reads CASSETGEANYGYTF. The CDR3 DNA is TGTGCCAGCAGCGAGACAGGAGAAGCTAACTATGGCTACACCTTC.

The genes are TRBV7-2 and TRBJ2-5; the D gene is possibly TRBD2 (6 bases). The germline V gene has CDR1 SGHTA and CDR2 FQGNSA. Deletions cut 4 bases from V and 2 bases from J, with 11 bases between. This CDR3 has 14 amino acids. CDR3 sequence: CASSSRRDQETQYF. The CDR3 nucleotides read TGTGCCAGCAGCTCGAGGCGGGATCAAGAGACCCAGTACTTC.

The CDR3 nucleotides are TGTGCCAGCTCACGGGACAGGGAGACCGAGCAGTACTTC. Protein product: CASSRDRETEQYF. The chain uses TRBV18 and TRBJ2-7; 9 bases line up with TRBD1. The CDR3 has 13 amino acids. V gave up 4 bases and J gave up 6 bases; unmatched junction bases: 4. The V gene's germline CDR1 is KGHSH and CDR2 LQKENI. Drawing the rest from reference TRBV18 and TRBJ2-7, the complete variable domain is NAGVMQNPRHLVRRRGQEARLRCSPMKGHSHVYWYRQLPEEGLKFMVYLQKENIIDESGMPKERFSAEFPKEGPSILRIQQVVRGDSAAYFCASSRDRETEQYFGPGTRLTVT.

About this clonotype itself: A read error may be the cause here, since a much bigger clone is one base away. The chain couples TRBV2 to TRBJ2-1; D possibly corresponds to TRBD1 (6 bases). Germline CDR1 SNHLY, CDR2 FYNNEI. This CDR3 is built from 14 residues. The CDR3 protein is CASSGQVANKEQFF. The CDR3 DNA reads TGTGCCAGCAGTGGACAGGTGGCAAACAAGGAGCAGTTCTTC. The full variable domain, in which reference TRBV2 and TRBJ2-1 provide the parts outside the CDR3, is EPEVTQTPSHQVTQMGQEVILRCVPISNHLYFYWYRQILGQKVEFLVSFYNNEISEKSEIFDDQFSVERPDGSNFTLKIRSTKLEDSAMYFCASSGQVANKEQFFGPGTRLTVL.

This clonotype was observed a handful of times. The V and J genes are TRBV20-1 and TRBJ1-1; no clear D gene. Germline loops: CDR1 DFQATT, CDR2 SNEGSKA (reference sequence). The CDR3 runs to 13 residues. Between the trimmed V and J ends, which lost 0 bases and 6 bases, there was a span of 11 bases. The CDR3 bases are TGCAGTGCTAGAGATATACAGATCCCTGAAGCTTTCTTT. It specifies CSARDIQIPEAFF.

This chain's CDR3 is CASSQREGHNEQFF. CDR3 coding DNA: TGTGCCAGCTCACAGCGGGAGGGCCACAATGAGCAGTTCTTC. V gene TRBV18 combines with J gene TRBJ2-1, with 10 bases lining up with TRBD2. In germline, CDR1 is KGHSH, CDR2 LQKENI. J gave up 5 bases and V 4 bases, and 2 bases lay outside the gene matches. The CDR3 is 14 residues long.

This clonotype showed up just a few times. The CDR3 nucleotides read TGCAGCGTTGGAGGGGGTACTAACTATGGCTACACCTTC. This sequence encodes CSVGGGTNYGYTF. The chain uses TRBV29-1 and TRBJ1-2; D is perhaps TRBD1 (6 bases). This CDR3 contains 13 residues. Looked up from germline, CDR1 is SQVTM and CDR2 is ANQGSEA. The V end lost 4 bases, the J end lost 0 bases, and 9 bases lay between the germline ends.

This clonotype was observed a few times. The chain uses TRBV2 and TRBJ2-1; 9 nucleotides agree with TRBD2. V shed 6 bases, J shed 7 bases, and the junction held 16 bases outside the gene matches. From germline, CDR1 is SNHLY and CDR2 FYNNEI. The CDR3 has 17 residues. CDR3 bases: TGTGCCAGCAGGGAATACTTAGTGGCGGGAGGGCGAAATGAGCAGTTCTTC. Translating it yields CASREYLVAGGRNEQFF.

The chain employs TRBV7-2 and TRBJ1-6; D perhaps matches TRBD1 (6 bases). The germline CDR1 and CDR2 sequences are SGHTA and FQGNSA. The CDR3 loop spans 15 amino acids. V was shortened by 5 bases and J by 8 bases, with 16 bases between the two germline ends. The DNA of the CDR3 is TGTGCCAGCAGCGCAGAAACAGGGCAGGATTCACCCCTCCACTTT. Protein: CASSAETGQDSPLHF.

A few counts support this clonotype. With a much larger clone just one base away, this may be a read error. The V call is TRBV4-2, the J call TRBJ2-5; 8 bases map to TRBD2. The CDR3 is made up of 13 amino acids. V shed 0 bases, J shed 9 bases, and the junction held 3 bases outside the gene matches. Germline CDR1 is LGHNA and CDR2 is YNFKEQ. The CDR3 DNA is TGTGCCAGCAGCCAAGATACTAGCGGCCCCCAGTACTTC. Amino acid sequence: CASSQDTSGPQYF.

This rearrangement joins TRBV7-9 to TRBJ1-2; D remains ambiguous. V lost 5 bases and J lost 4, with 20 bases in between. The CDR3 spans 16 residues. Germline assignment: CDR1 SEHNR and CDR2 FQNEAQ (reference sequence). The CDR3 loop reads CASSPEEAKALYGYTF. The CDR3 nucleotides are TGTGCCAGCAGCCCCGAGGAGGCAAAAGCTCTCTATGGCTACACCTTC. The full variable domain, with the rest looked up from reference TRBV7-9 and TRBJ1-2, is DTGVSQNPRHKITKRGQNVTFRCDPISEHNRLYWYRQTLGQGPEFLTYFQNEAQLEKSRLLSDRFSAERPKGSFSTLEIQRTEQGDSAMYLCASSPEEAKALYGYTFGSGTRLTVV.